A single sample gave rise to the 30 T cell receptor beta chains below, sequenced in a study of control samples from healthy donors and cancer patients. Only in-frame clones appear in the TCRdb table, and some are missing; sequencing was by immunoSEQ multiplex PCR. The sample comprises under 85,000 clones, around 94% of which are singletons, and more than 5.5% rests with the top ten. The specimen was blood. Receptors originate from a woman in her thirties or forties in good health.

The chain carries TRBV25-1 and TRBJ2-1, with TRBD2 identical over 13 bases. From germline, CDR1 is MGHDK and CDR2 SYGVNS. V gave up 7 bases and J gave up 9 bases; unmatched junction bases: 6. CDR3 length: 14 residues. The CDR3 bases are TGTGCCAGCACCCCAGGACTAGCGGGAGCTGAGCAGTTCTTC. Protein sequence: CASTPGLAGAEQFF.

The V and J genes are TRBV19 and TRBJ2-4; D assignment may be TRBD1 or TRBD2 (5 bases each). Trimming removed 5 bases at V and 1 base at J, with 12 bases between. The CDR3 sequence is 15 residues long. Per the germline V gene, CDR1 is LNHDA and CDR2 is SQIVND (reference sequence). Written as DNA, the CDR3 is TGTGCCAGTAGTGTCGGGTGGGGGGCCAAAAACATTCAGTACTTC. Translating gives CASSVGWGAKNIQYF.

V and J are TRBV5-6 and TRBJ2-7, with D tentatively TRBD1 (5 bases). Per germline, CDR1 SGHDT and CDR2 YYEEEE. The CDR3 is made up of 14 amino acids. The V end lost 0 bases, the J end lost 3 bases, and 10 bases lay between the germline ends. CDR3 DNA sequence: TGTGCCAGCAGCTTGGGGCAGGGCATCTACGAGCAGTACTTC. It specifies CASSLGQGIYEQYF.

In its sample, this clone was seen once. The chain couples TRBV27 to TRBJ1-2; the match to TRBD1 covers 7 bases. From germline, CDR1 is MNHEY and CDR2 SMNVEV (reference sequence). After removal of 5 bases from V and 8 bases from J, the junction contained 11 bases not matched to a gene. This CDR3 is built from 14 residues. CDR3 region: CASSPTHRGEGYTF. The CDR3 nucleotides read TGTGCCAGCAGTCCAACCCACAGGGGTGAGGGCTACACCTTC.

This chain connects TRBV10-3 to TRBJ2-1; 11 nucleotides align to TRBD1. V was pared by 11 bases and J by 8 bases, with 14 bases of the junction left unmatched. Germline CDR1 is ENHRY and CDR2 is SYGVKD. This CDR3 has 15 residues. The CDR3 loop reads CASHPGTGGADEQFF. The CDR3 DNA follows: TGTGCCTCTCATCCCGGGACAGGGGGGGCGGATGAGCAGTTCTTC.

The chain links TRBV5-1 to TRBJ2-5, with no clear D. The germline gives CDR1 SGHRS, CDR2 YFSETQ. The CDR3 runs to 14 residues. Trimming took off 4 bases at V and 1 base at J, with 11 bases between the two ends. The CDR3 here is CASSRNSFQETQYF. In DNA, the CDR3 is TGCGCCAGCAGCCGAAATTCATTCCAAGAGACCCAGTACTTC.

The chain is built from TRBV18 and TRBJ2-7; 7 positions match TRBD2. The CDR3 covers 15 residues. Germline V gene lookup returns CDR1 KGHSH and CDR2 LQKENI. Trimming took 0 bases from V and 1 from J; bases not matched to a gene: 3. The CDR3 region has the DNA TGTGCCAGCTCACCACCCGTTAGCGGGTCCTACGAGCAGTACTTC. Translated, it gives CASSPPVSGSYEQYF.

This CDR3 is CSVKGRSAYEQYF. CDR3 nucleotide sequence: TGCAGCGTTAAGGGACGGAGCGCCTACGAGCAGTACTTC. The genes are TRBV29-1 and TRBJ2-7; D is tentatively TRBD1 or TRBD2 (5 bases each). V lost 5 bases to trimming and J lost 2 bases, with 13 bases between them. Germline CDR1 SQVTM, CDR2 ANQGSEA. This CDR3 is built from 13 residues.

The chain carries TRBV6-5 and TRBJ1-4, with 8 positions matching TRBD1. Germline lookup yields CDR1 MNHEY and CDR2 SVGAGI. With 6 bases clipped from V and 7 bases from J, the junction kept 4 bases outside the gene matches. This CDR3 is built from 13 residues. CDR3 bases: TGTGCCAGCAGCCAGACAGGGGTTGAAAAACTGTTTTTT. This translates into CASSQTGVEKLFF.

The CDR3 sequence: CASSQTTDEKLFF. In DNA, the CDR3 is TGTGCCAGCAGCCAAACGACCGATGAAAAACTGTTTTTT. The genes are TRBV3-1 (or the pseudogene TRBV3-2) and TRBJ1-4; unclear D gene. Germline V CDR1 and CDR2: LGHDT, YNNKEL (reference sequence). Trimming removed 2 bases at V and 6 bases at J, with 7 bases between. This CDR3 contains 13 residues.

This chain joins TRBV29-1 and TRBJ1-1; possibly TRBD1 for D (6 bases). Germline-derived CDR1 and CDR2 are SQVTM and ANQGSEA. Trimming removed 6 bases at V and 4 bases at J, with 15 bases between. There are 13 residues in the CDR3. As DNA, the CDR3 is TGCAGCGTAAGGGACACTTATGGCACTGAAGCTTTCTTT. As protein: CSVRDTYGTEAFF.

The V gene is TRBV24-1, the J gene TRBJ1-2; D is uncertain. Germline loops: CDR1 KGHDR, CDR2 SFDVKD. Trimming shortened V by 2 bases and J by 8 bases, and 17 bases separated the two germline ends. This CDR3 comprises 15 residues. The CDR3 bases are TGTGCCACCAGTGATTCCTTCCACCCGGGAAGCGGCTACACCTTC. Its protein product is CATSDSFHPGSGYTF.

The chain recombines TRBV18 with TRBJ1-5; no clear D. Germline V gene sequence: CDR1 KGHSH, CDR2 LQKENI. The CDR3 totals 15 residues. V was clipped by 2 bases and J by 0 bases, with 8 bases between them. The CDR3 nucleotides are TGTGCCAGCTCACCATCGGCCTATAGCAATCAGCCCCAGCATTTT. Residues: CASSPSAYSNQPQHF.

The rearrangement uses TRBV9 and TRBJ2-3; D ambiguous. Looked up from germline, CDR1 is SGDLS and CDR2 is YYNGEE. V shed 5 bases and J shed 5 bases, with 21 bases lying between them. This CDR3 contains 16 residues. In DNA form, the CDR3 reads TGTGCCAGCAGTGACCGTCCCCCCCTATCGGGAGATACGCAGTATTTT. Encoded protein: CASSDRPPLSGDTQYF.

V is TRBV5-1 and J is TRBJ1-1; 7 nucleotides line up with TRBD1. V trimming: 1 base; J trimming: 4 bases; junction bases outside the gene matches: 7. This CDR3 has 15 residues. Germline CDR1 and CDR2: SGHRS and YFSETQ. The CDR3, as DNA: TGCGCCAGCAGCTTGCTTACAGGGGCGGGCACTGAAGCTTTCTTT. Amino acids: CASSLLTGAGTEAFF.

The CDR3 spells CATSNELLGNTGELFF. The CDR3 nucleotides read TGTGCCACCAGCAACGAGTTGTTGGGTAACACCGGGGAGCTGTTTTTT. The chain is built from TRBV15 and TRBJ2-2; no definite D call. V was shortened by 4 bases and J by 2 bases, with 14 bases between the two germline ends. This CDR3 has 16 residues. In germline, CDR1 is LNHNV, CDR2 YYDKDF (reference sequence).

The chain carries TRBV19 and TRBJ2-3; 8 bases match TRBD1. Per the germline V gene, CDR1 is LNHDA and CDR2 is SQIVND (reference sequence). Unmatched junction bases numbered 9, after V lost 7 bases and J lost 3 bases. There are 15 residues in the CDR3. For the CDR3, the DNA is TGTGCCAGTAAGCACGACAGGGGTGGGACAGATACGCAGTATTTT. As protein: CASKHDRGGTDTQYF. Based on the CDR3 plus reference TRBV19 and TRBJ2-3, the full variable domain is DGGITQSPKYLFRKEGQNVTLSCEQNLNHDAMYWYRQDPGQGLRLIYYSQIVNDFQKGDIAEGYSVSREKKESFPLTVTSAQKNPTAFYLCASKHDRGGTDTQYFGPGTRLTVL.

On this clone itself: The junction departs from germline at one end; a sequencing error may be responsible. The V gene is TRBV7-7, the J gene TRBJ2-5, with D uncertain. Germline assignment: CDR1 SSHAT and CDR2 FNYEAQ (reference sequence). The CDR3 totals 14 residues. CDR3 sequence: CASSFDGTSETQYF. CDR3 in DNA: TGTGCTAGCAGCTTTGATGGAACCTCGGAGACCCAGTACTTC.

The rearrangement uses TRBV15 and TRBJ2-7; tentatively, D is TRBD2 (5 bases). V was shortened by 0 bases and J by 3 bases, with 9 bases between the two germline ends. The CDR3 runs to 14 residues. Germline V CDR1 and CDR2: LNHNV, YYDKDF (reference sequence). In DNA form, the CDR3 reads TGTGCCACCAGCAGAGAGAGGGCATACTACGAGCAGTACTTC. Residues: CATSRERAYYEQYF.

This chain joins TRBV7-9 and TRBJ2-3; D may correspond to TRBD1 or TRBD2 (5 bases each). Trimming pared 2 bases from V and 8 bases from J, leaving 20 bases between. Germline V gene sequence: CDR1 SEHNR, CDR2 FQNEAQ (reference sequence). The CDR3 totals 16 residues. CDR3: CASSLLVGAPSGTQYF. The DNA of the CDR3 is TGTGCCAGCAGCTTATTGGTAGGGGCGCCGAGCGGTACGCAGTATTTT.

A single count supports this clone. The chain recombines TRBV3-1 (or the pseudogene TRBV3-2) with TRBJ2-1; 11 nucleotides match TRBD1. The CDR3 contains 16 residues. After removal of 0 bases from V and 7 bases from J, the junction contained 5 bases not matched to a gene. In germline, CDR1 is LGHDT, CDR2 YNNKEL (reference sequence). Here the CDR3 reads CASSQDPGTGGNEQFF. CDR3 nucleotide sequence: TGTGCCAGCAGCCAAGATCCGGGGACAGGGGGTAATGAGCAGTTCTTC.

In this sample, this clone turned up once. The rearrangement links TRBV9 to TRBJ2-7; no firm D call. The CDR3 runs 13 residues. The germline V and J ends were trimmed by 2 bases and 5 bases, with 11 bases remaining between them. The germline V gene encodes CDR1 SGDLS and CDR2 YYNGEE. CDR3: CASSVPPGNEQYF. In DNA form, the CDR3 reads TGTGCCAGCAGCGTCCCCCCTGGGAACGAGCAGTACTTC.

The chain links TRBV28 to TRBJ1-5; D is undetermined. V was cut by 2 bases and J by 4 bases, with 15 bases left in between. Germline values: CDR1 MDHEN, CDR2 SYDVKM. This CDR3 region has 16 residues. The CDR3, as DNA: TGTGCCAGCAGTTTAACCGGGGTGGAAAGGAATCAGCCCCAGCATTTT. The encoded protein is CASSLTGVERNQPQHF.

CDR3 protein: CAISAFLGGDTEAFF. CDR3 sequence (DNA): TGTGCCATCAGTGCCTTTCTTGGGGGGGACACTGAAGCTTTCTTT. The rearrangement links TRBV10-3 to TRBJ1-1, with D perhaps matching TRBD1 (5 bases). The length of the CDR3 is 15 residues. Trimming took off 4 bases at V and 3 bases at J, with 15 bases between the two ends. Germline CDR1 ENHRY, CDR2 SYGVKD.

This chain uses TRBV29-1 with TRBJ2-7, with D perhaps TRBD1 or TRBD2 (5 bases each). With 0 bases removed from V and 6 bases from J, the gap between germline ends came to 18 bases. This CDR3 is 15 amino acids long. CDR1 SQVTM and CDR2 ANQGSEA come from the germline V gene. The CDR3 sequence is CSVEDSAARRGEQYF. DNA of the CDR3: TGCAGCGTTGAAGATAGCGCGGCTAGAAGGGGCGAGCAGTACTTC.

This chain joins TRBV27 and TRBJ2-2; no clear D. Trimming cost V 6 bases and J 7 bases, with 6 bases left between them. The CDR3 is 11 residues long. Germline values: CDR1 MNHEY, CDR2 SMNVEV (reference sequence). The CDR3 is CASSRSGELFF. In DNA form, the CDR3 reads TGTGCCAGCAGCCGTAGCGGGGAGCTGTTTTTT.

The gene calls are TRBV11-2 and TRBJ2-7, with a possible D match to TRBD1 (6 bases). Trimming left V 3 bases short and J 4 bases short, with 16 bases between. Looked up from germline, CDR1 is SGHAT and CDR2 is FQNNGV. The CDR3 sequence is 15 residues long. The CDR3 protein is CASSFELGGGYEQYF. The CDR3, as DNA: TGTGCCAGCAGCTTTGAACTAGGGGGTGGGTACGAGCAGTACTTC. Using reference TRBV11-2 and TRBJ2-7 for the parts outside the CDR3, the full variable domain is EAGVAQSPRYKIIEKRQSVAFWCNPISGHATLYWYQQILGQGPKLLIQFQNNGVVDDSQLPKDRFSAERLKGVDSTLKIQPAKLEDSAVYLCASSFELGGGYEQYFGPGTRLTVT.

V is TRBV30 and J is TRBJ1-5; unclear D gene. V was shortened by 4 bases and J by 0 bases, with 13 bases between the two germline ends. The CDR3 extends over 15 amino acids. Germline V gene sequence: CDR1 GTSNPN, CDR2 SVGIG (reference sequence). The CDR3 loop reads CAWTPSHNSNQPQHF. The CDR3 region has the DNA TGTGCCTGGACCCCCTCCCACAATAGCAATCAGCCCCAGCATTTT.

The chain recombines TRBV5-4 with TRBJ2-1; D ambiguous. The V gene's germline CDR1 is SGHNT and CDR2 YYREEE (reference sequence). The CDR3 runs to 12 residues. Deletions cut 4 bases from V and 5 bases from J, with 7 bases between. As DNA, the CDR3 is TGTGCCAGCAGCCTGCCAGACAATGAGCAGTTCTTC. This codes for CASSLPDNEQFF.

This chain links TRBV9 with TRBJ2-3, with 7 nucleotides matching TRBD2. The CDR3 contains 14 residues. Germline V gives CDR1 SGDLS, CDR2 YYNGEE. J lost 6 bases, V lost 2 bases, and 6 bases had no gene match. CDR3 residues: CASSVVFGGDTQYF. The CDR3 nucleotides are TGTGCCAGCAGCGTCGTCTTCGGGGGGGATACGCAGTATTTT.